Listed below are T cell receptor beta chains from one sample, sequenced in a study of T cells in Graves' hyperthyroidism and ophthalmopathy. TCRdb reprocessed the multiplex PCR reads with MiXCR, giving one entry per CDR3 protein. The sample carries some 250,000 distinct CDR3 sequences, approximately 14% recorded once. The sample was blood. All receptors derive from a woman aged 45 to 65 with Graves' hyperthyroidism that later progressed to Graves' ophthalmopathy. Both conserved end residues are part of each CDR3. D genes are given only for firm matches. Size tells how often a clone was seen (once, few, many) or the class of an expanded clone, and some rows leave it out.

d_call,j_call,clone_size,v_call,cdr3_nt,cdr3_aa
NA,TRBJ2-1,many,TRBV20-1,TGCAGTGCTAGTTCTGACAGTCCACAGTTCTTC,CSASSDSPQFF
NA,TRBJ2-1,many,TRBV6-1,TGTGCCAGCAGTTTAGAGGGGGTAAGCGATGAGCAGTTCTTC,CASSLEGVSDEQFF
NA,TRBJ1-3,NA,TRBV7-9,TGTGCCACGCAGCTTAGTGGGAGAAACACCATATATTTT,CATQLSGRNTIYF
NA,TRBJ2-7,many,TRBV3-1,TGTGCCAGCAGCCAAAGTGGGGTGGCCTCCTACGAGCAGTACTTC,CASSQSGVASYEQYF
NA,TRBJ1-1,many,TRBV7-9,TGTGCCAGCAGCCCAGGGGTAGAGGAGGCTTTCTTT,CASSPGVEEAFF
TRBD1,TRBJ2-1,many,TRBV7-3,TGTGCCAGCAGCTCCGGTACCGACAGGGCCAAGTTCTTC,CASSSGTDRAKFF
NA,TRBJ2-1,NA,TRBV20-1,TGCAGTGCTAATAGTGGCCCCCGCCATTATGAGCAGTTCTTC,CSANSGPRHYEQFF
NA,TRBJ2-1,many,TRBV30,TGTGCCTGGAGCAGGAGCTCCTACAATGAGCAGTTCTTC,CAWSRSSYNEQFF
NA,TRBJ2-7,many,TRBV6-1,TGTGCCAGCAGTGCTCAGGAAGCCCCCCGGGGAGAGCAGTACTTC,CASSAQEAPRGEQYF
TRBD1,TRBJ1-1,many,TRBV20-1,TGCAGTGCTAGAGGAGAACCGGGACAGGGCTTGGGCACTGAAGCTTTCTTT,CSARGEPGQGLGTEAFF